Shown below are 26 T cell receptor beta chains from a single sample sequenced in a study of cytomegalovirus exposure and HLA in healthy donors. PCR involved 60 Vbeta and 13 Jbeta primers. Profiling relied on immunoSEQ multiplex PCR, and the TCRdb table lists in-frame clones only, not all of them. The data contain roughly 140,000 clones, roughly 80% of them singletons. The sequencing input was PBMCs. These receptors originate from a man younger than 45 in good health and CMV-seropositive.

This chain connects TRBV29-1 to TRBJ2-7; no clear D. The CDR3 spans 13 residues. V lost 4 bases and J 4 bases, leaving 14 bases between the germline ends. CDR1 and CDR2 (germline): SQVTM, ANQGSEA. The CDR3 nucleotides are TGCAGCGTTGTGTTGAGCTCAATTTACGAGCAGTACTTC. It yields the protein CSVVLSSIYEQYF.

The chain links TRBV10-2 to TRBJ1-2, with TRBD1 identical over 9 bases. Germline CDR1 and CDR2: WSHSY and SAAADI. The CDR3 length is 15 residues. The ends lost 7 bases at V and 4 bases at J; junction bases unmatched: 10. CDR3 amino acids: CASTTGTGSGYGYTF. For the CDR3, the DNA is TGCGCCAGCACGACCGGGACAGGGTCTGGCTATGGCTACACCTTC.

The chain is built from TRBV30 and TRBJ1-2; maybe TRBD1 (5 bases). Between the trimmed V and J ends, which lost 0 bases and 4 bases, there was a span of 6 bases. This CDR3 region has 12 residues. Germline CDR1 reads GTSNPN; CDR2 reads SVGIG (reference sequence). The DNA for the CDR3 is TGTGCCTGGAGTGTACAGGCCTATGGCTACACCTTC. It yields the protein CAWSVQAYGYTF.

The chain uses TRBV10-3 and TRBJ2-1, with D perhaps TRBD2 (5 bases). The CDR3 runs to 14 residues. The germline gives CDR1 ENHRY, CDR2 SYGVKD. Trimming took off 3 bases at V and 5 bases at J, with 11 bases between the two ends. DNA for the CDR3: TGTGCCATCAGTGACGACTATGTCAACAATGAGCAGTTCTTC. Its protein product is CAISDDYVNNEQFF.

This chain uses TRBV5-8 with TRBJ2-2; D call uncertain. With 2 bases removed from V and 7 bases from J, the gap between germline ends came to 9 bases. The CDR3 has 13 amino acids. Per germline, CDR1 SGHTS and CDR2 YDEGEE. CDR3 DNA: TGTGCCAGCAGCTTCGAGGTTTACGGGGAGCTGTTTTTT. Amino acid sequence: CASSFEVYGELFF.

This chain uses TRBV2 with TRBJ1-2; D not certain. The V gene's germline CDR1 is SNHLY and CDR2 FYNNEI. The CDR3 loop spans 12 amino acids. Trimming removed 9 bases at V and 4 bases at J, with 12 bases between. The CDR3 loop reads CARVGVGYGYTF. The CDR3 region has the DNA TGTGCCAGGGTCGGGGTGGGCTATGGCTACACCTTC.

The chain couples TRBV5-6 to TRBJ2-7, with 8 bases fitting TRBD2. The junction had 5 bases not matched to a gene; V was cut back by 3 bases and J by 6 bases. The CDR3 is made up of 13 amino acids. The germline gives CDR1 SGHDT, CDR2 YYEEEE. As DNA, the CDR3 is TGTGCCAGCAGCTCGGGACTAGTCTCCGAGCAGTACTTC. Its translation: CASSSGLVSEQYF.

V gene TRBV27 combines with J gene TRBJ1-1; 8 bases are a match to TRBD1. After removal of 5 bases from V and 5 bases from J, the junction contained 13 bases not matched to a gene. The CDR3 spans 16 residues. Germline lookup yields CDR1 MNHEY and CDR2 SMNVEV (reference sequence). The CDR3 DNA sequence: TGTGCCAGCAGTCTCGGACAGGGAGTGGGACGGACTGAAGCTTTCTTT. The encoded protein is CASSLGQGVGRTEAFF.

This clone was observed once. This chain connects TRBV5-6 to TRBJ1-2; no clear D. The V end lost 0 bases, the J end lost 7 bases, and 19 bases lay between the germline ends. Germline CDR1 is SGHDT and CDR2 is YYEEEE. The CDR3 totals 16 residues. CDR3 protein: CASSLAPGYSPGGYTF. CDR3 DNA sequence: TGTGCCAGCAGCTTGGCCCCGGGATATTCTCCCGGTGGCTACACCTTC. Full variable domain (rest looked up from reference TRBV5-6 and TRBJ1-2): DAGVTQSPTHLIKTRGQQVTLRCSPKSGHDTVSWYQQALGQGPQFIFQYYEEEERQRGNFPDRFSGHQFPNYSSELNVNALLLGDSALYLCASSLAPGYSPGGYTFGSGTRLTVV.

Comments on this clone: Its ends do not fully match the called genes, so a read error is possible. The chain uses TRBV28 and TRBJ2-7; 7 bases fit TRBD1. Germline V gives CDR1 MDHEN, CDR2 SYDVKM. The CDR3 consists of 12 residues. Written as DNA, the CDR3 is TGTGCCAGCAGTTTAGACAGGGTCGAGCAGCACTTC. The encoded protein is CASSLDRVEQHF.

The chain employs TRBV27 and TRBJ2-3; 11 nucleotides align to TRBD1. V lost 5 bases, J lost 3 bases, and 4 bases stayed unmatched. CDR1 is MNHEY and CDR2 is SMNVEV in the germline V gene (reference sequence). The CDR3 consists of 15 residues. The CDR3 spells CASSQDRGRTDTQYF. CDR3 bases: TGTGCCAGCAGTCAGGACAGGGGGCGGACAGATACGCAGTATTTT.

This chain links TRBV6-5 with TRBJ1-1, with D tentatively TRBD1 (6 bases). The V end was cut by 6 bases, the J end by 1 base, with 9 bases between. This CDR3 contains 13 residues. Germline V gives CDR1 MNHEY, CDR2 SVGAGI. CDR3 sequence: CASRTTGNTEAFF. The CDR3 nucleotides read TGTGCCAGCAGGACGACAGGGAACACTGAAGCTTTCTTT.

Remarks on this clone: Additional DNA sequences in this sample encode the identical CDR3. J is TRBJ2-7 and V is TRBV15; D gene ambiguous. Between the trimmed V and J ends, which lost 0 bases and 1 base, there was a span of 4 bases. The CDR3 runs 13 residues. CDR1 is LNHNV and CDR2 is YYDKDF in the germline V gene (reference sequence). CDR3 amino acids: CATSRDSSYEQYF. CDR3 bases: TGTGCCACCAGCAGAGATTCTTCCTACGAGCAGTACTTC. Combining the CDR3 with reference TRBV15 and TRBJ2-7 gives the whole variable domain DAMVIQNPRYQVTQFGKPVTLSCSQTLNHNVMYWYQQKSSQAPKLLFHYYDKDFNNEADTPDNFQSRRPNTSFCFLDIRSPGLGDTAMYLCATSRDSSYEQYFGPGTRLTVT.

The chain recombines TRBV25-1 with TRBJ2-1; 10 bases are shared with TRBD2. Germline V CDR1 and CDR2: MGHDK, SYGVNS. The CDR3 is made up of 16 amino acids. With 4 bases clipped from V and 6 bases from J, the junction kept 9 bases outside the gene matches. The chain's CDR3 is CASSVGRTSGFNEQFF. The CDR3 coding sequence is TGTGCCAGCAGTGTGGGACGGACTAGCGGCTTCAATGAGCAGTTCTTC.

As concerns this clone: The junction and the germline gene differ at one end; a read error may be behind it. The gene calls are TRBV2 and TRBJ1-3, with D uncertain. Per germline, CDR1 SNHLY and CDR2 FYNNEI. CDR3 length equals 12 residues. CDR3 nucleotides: TGTGCCGGCAGTGATACTGGAAACACCATATATTTT. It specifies CAGSDTGNTIYF.

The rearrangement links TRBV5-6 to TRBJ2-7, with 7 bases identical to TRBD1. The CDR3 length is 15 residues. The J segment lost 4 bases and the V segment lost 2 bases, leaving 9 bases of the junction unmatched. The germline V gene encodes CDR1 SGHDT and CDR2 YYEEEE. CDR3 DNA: TGTGCCAGCAGCTTTACGAGACAGGGCTCTTACGAGCAGTACTTC. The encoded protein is CASSFTRQGSYEQYF.

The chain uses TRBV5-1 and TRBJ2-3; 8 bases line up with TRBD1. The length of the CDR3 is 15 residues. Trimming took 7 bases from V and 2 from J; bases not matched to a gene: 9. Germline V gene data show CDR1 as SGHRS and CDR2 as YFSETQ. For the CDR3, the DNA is TGCGCCAGCTGGGACCCCCAGGGGGCCACAGATACGCAGTATTTT. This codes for CASWDPQGATDTQYF.

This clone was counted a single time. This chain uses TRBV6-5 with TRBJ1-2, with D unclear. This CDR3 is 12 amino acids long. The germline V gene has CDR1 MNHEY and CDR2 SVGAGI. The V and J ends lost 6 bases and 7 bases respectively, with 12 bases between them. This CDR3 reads CASRARITGYTF. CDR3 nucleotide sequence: TGTGCCAGCAGGGCCAGGATCACTGGCTACACCTTC.

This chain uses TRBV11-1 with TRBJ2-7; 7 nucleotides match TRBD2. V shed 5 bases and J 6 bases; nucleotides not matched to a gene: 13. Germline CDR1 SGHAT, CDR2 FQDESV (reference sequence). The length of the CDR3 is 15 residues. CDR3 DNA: TGTGCCAGCAGCCCATCCGGGACTACTAATACCGAGCAGTACTTC. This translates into CASSPSGTTNTEQYF.

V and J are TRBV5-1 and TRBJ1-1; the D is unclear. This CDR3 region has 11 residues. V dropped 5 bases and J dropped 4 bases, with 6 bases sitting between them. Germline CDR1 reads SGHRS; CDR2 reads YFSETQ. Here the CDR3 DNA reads TGCGCCAGCAGGCGGGGCACTGAAGCTTTCTTT. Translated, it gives CASRRGTEAFF. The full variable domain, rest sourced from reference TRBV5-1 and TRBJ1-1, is KAGVTQTPRYLIKTRGQQVTLSCSPISGHRSVSWYQQTPGQGLQFLFEYFSETQRNKGNFPGRFSGRQFSNSRSEMNVSTLELGDSALYLCASRRGTEAFFGQGTRLTVV.

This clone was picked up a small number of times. The CDR3 DNA follows: TGTGCCAGCAGTGACTTCGGGACTAGCGGGAGCGATGAGCAGTTCTTC. As protein: CASSDFGTSGSDEQFF. This chain uses TRBV6-4 with TRBJ2-1, with TRBD2 matching over 14 bases. Germline V CDR1 and CDR2: MRHNA, SNTAGT. CDR3 length: 16 amino acids. J was trimmed by 8 bases and V by 1 base; bases with no gene match: 4.

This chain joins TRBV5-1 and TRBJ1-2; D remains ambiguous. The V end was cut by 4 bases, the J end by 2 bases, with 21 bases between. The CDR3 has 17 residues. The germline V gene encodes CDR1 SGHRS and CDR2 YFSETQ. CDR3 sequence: CASSPTIGGRANYGYTF. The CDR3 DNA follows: TGCGCCAGCAGCCCTACGATAGGAGGGAGAGCCAACTATGGCTACACCTTC.

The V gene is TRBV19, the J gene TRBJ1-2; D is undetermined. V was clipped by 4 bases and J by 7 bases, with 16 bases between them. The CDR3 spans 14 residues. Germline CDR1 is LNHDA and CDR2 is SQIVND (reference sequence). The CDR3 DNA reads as TGTGCCAGTAGTACGGACTCCCGGCCGGGTGGCTACACCTTC. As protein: CASSTDSRPGGYTF.

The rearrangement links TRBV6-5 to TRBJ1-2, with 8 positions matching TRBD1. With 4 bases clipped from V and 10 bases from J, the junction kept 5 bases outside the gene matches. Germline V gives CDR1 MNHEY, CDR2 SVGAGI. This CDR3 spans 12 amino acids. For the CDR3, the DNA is TGTGCCAGCAGTTTCGGACAGGGAGTCTACACCTTC. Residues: CASSFGQGVYTF.

CDR3 nucleotides: TGTGCCAGCAGTGAGGGGGGGCGCCGGAATGAAGCTTTCTTT. It specifies CASSEGGRRNEAFF. This chain joins TRBV2 and TRBJ1-1, with D possibly TRBD1 on 6 matching bases. The V end was cut by 3 bases, the J end by 7 bases, with 15 bases between. Germline assignment: CDR1 SNHLY and CDR2 FYNNEI. The CDR3 is made up of 14 amino acids.

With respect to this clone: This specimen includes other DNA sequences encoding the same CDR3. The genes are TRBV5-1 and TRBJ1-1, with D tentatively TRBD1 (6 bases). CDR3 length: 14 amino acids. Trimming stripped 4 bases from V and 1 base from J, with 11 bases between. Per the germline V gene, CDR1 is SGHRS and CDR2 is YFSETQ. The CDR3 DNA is TGCGCCAGCAGCCTCCTGACAGGGAACACTGAAGCTTTCTTT. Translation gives CASSLLTGNTEAFF.